This T cell receptor beta chain was profiled in a study of blood T cell repertoires in COVID-19. Germline CDR1 reads MNHEY; CDR2 reads SMNVEV (reference sequence). The V and J ends lost 8 bases and 0 bases respectively, with 14 bases between them. The CDR3 consists of 14 residues. TCRdb keeps only in-frame clones here, not all; method: immunoSEQ multiplex PCR. The data contain some 190,000 clones, just over 85% of them singletons. The TCR comes from a man younger than 30 with active or convalescent COVID-19. The material sequenced was peripheral blood. This chain links TRBV27 with TRBJ2-7, with D perhaps matching TRBD1 (6 bases). In DNA form, the CDR3 reads TGTGCCAGCCAATTACAGGGAAGCTCCTACGAGCAGTACTTC. This translates into CASQLQGSSYEQYF.